These T cell receptor beta chains were read from a single sample in a study of T-cell memory formation after mild COVID-19. TCRdb re-called the 5' RACE reads with MiXCR, one entry per CDR3 protein. The profile shows 250,000 to 300,000 distinct CDR3 sequences, roughly 8% of them singletons. The specimen sequenced was PBMCs or a T cell subset sorted from them (not recorded which). These receptors all stem from a young man who had mild COVID-19 (a few samples of this study predate the infection). Cell type and time point are not known. Each CDR3 is given with its conserved first and last residue.

v_call cdr3_aa
TRBV6-5 CASSYGTYTYEQYF
TRBV7-9 CASSPGGQGMNTEAFF
TRBV4-1 CASSQITGGPGEYAGKLFF
TRBV6-5 CASSYSKLSYKTPSGNTIYF
TRBV21-1 CASSKETDGVRSPLHF
TRBV12-3/TRBV12-4 CASSFFGSNNEQFF
TRBV12-3/TRBV12-4 CASSRGLPGGELFF
TRBV7-9 CASSSLHGTGGETQYF
TRBV5-1 CASSFPAAGEAFF
TRBV12-3/TRBV12-4 CASSFQGNYGYTF
TRBV18 CASSSSGGRQTQYF
TRBV4-2 CASSQDGDRDTQYF
TRBV7-3 CASSIGTAPQETQYF
TRBV27 CASCTRGDEQFF
TRBV6-2/TRBV6-3 CASRGEGGYGYTF
TRBV12-3/TRBV12-4 CASSFSRGTDTQYF
TRBV12-3/TRBV12-4 CASSLARGLGQPQHF
TRBV12-3/TRBV12-4 CASSKGLLDYEQYF
TRBV7-2 CASRIDRGATGELFF
TRBV14 CASSLGTSMAEKLFF
TRBV6-1 CASRVDSLNGYTF
TRBV20-1 CSARDQDIIPYGYTF
TRBV7-9 CASSLGQGWDGYTF
TRBV7-2 CASSLVGGGPSNEQFF
TRBV19 CASSIRGTDTQYF
TRBV7-2 CASSLTGSAGVDTQYF
TRBV12-3/TRBV12-4 CASNGPRGIRTFF
TRBV7-2 CASSVTGTVSSYEQYF
TRBV2 CASTPTSGLNTGELFF
TRBV12-3/TRBV12-4 CASSHAQGYEQFF
TRBV20-1 CSARVLGRNTEAFF
TRBV19 CASSPERTVARGYTF
TRBV5-1 CASSLAEERNGPAAEAFF
TRBV10-2 CARRETQYF
TRBV9 CASSADPLSNNEQFF
TRBV6-5 CASSYGGPANEQFF
TRBV7-2 CASSLPGQPDYGYTF
TRBV7-9 CASSFDGLGAEAFF
TRBV4-1 CASSAPGTGYGYTF
TRBV5-1 CASSLLQGSGANVLTF
TRBV5-1 CASSLVDGGQFF
TRBV7-9 CASSFWEAGELFF
TRBV29-1 CSVEDGSGGAETQYF
TRBV7-9 CASSSDRYGNQPQHF
TRBV7-8 CASSLGVTGAKNIQYF
TRBV7-8 CASSDRTAGYHEQYF
TRBV6-6 CASSYSSAGIGDTQYF
TRBV4-1 CASSQLGEKLFF
TRBV7-2 CASSLVAGGPDEQFF
TRBV5-1 CASSLVGTGLNTEAFF
TRBV7-9 CATHYNEQFF
TRBV7-2 CASSPWTGGGSPLHF
TRBV5-1 CASSRRDPPGDTQYF
TRBV6-2/TRBV6-3 CASSYPIGGPDNQPQHF
TRBV5-1 CASLAGGRLGEQFF
TRBV20-1 CSALDSFNQPQHF
TRBV4-3 CASSQIPAASSYNEQFF
TRBV24-1 CATSDPRITSTDTQYF
TRBV25-1 CASSETGGYGYTF
TRBV6-5 CASAFLNSYTF